Following are 6 T cell receptor beta chains from one sample sequenced in a study of blood T cell repertoires in COVID-19. Profiled with immunoSEQ multiplex PCR; TCRdb holds only in-frame clones, not every one. The sample carries under 200,000 clones, 82% recorded once. Sample: PBMCs or T cells enriched from blood (not recorded which). The receptor set was obtained from a woman aged 55-69 years with acute COVID-19.

This chain joins TRBV5-1 and TRBJ1-2, with unresolved D. The ends were cut back, 0 bases at V and 0 bases at J, with 12 bases in the middle. Germline-derived CDR1 and CDR2 are SGHRS and YFSETQ. This CDR3 is 16 amino acids long. CDR3 residues: CASSLASAPTNYGYTF. The CDR3 bases are TGCGCCAGCAGCTTGGCCAGCGCTCCAACTAACTATGGCTACACCTTC.

This clone occurred once. J is TRBJ2-5 and V is TRBV7-2; 15 bases are a match to TRBD2. Unmatched junction bases numbered 4, after V lost 5 bases and J lost 3 bases. CDR1 SGHTA and CDR2 FQGNSA come from the germline V gene. This CDR3 is built from 16 residues. DNA for the CDR3: TGTGCCAGCAGCCGCGGACTAGCGGGAGGGAAAGAGACCCAGTACTTC. This gives the protein CASSRGLAGGKETQYF.

This sequence joins TRBV4-3 and TRBJ1-2; 11 bases align to TRBD1. Germline-derived CDR1 and CDR2 are LGHNA and YSLEER. V lost 0 bases, J lost 12 bases, and 6 bases stayed unmatched. The CDR3 runs 14 residues. In nucleotides, the CDR3 is TGCGCCAGCAGCCAAGATTTGGACAGGGGGCTGAACACCTTC. Residues: CASSQDLDRGLNTF.

V gene TRBV4-3 combines with J gene TRBJ1-2; TRBD1 might be the D (5 bases). In germline, CDR1 is LGHNA, CDR2 YSLEER. Trimming left V 4 bases short and J 4 bases short, with 13 bases between. This CDR3 comprises 14 residues. The CDR3 DNA follows: TGCGCCAGCAGCCCCAATCAAGGGGTCTATGGCTACACCTTC. It codes for CASSPNQGVYGYTF.

This sequence joins TRBV12-3 or TRBV12-4 and TRBJ2-3; 8 bases are a match to TRBD2. The CDR3 spans 11 residues. V was clipped by 6 bases and J by 8 bases; unmatched bases: 1. This CDR3 reads CASSRGGTQYF. The CDR3 DNA follows: TGTGCCAGCAGCCGGGGGGGTACGCAGTATTTT.

This clone was recorded only once. V gene TRBV4-3 combines with J gene TRBJ2-5, with D possibly TRBD2 on 7 matching bases. Germline V gene sequence: CDR1 LGHNA, CDR2 YSLEER. The CDR3 totals 16 residues. Trimming took off 4 bases at V and 4 bases at J, with 19 bases between the two ends. As DNA, the CDR3 is TGCGCCAGCAGCCCGCGCCGGGGGGCCGCTAGAGAGACCCAGTACTTC. Amino acid sequence: CASSPRRGAARETQYF.